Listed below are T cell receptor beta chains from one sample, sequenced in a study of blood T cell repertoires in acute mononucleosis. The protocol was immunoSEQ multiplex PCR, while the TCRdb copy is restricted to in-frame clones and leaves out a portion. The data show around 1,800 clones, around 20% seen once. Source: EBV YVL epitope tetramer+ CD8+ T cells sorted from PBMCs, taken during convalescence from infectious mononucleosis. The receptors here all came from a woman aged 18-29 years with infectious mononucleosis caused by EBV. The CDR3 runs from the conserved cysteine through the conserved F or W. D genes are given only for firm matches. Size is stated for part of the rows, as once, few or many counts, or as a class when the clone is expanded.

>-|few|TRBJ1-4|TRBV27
TGTGCCAGCAGTCGTGGTCGGACCCTATCAGGTGCAACTAATGAAAAACTGGTTTTT
CASSRGRTLSGATNEKLVF
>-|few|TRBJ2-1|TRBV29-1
TGCAGCGTTGGGGATGGCGTTTACAATGAGCAGTTCTTC
CSVGDGVYNEQFF
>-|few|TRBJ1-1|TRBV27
TGTGCCAGCAGTTTAATGAACAGGGAGGATAATGGTTGGTCGCTTTTT
CASSLMNREDNGWSLF
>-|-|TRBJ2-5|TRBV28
TGTGCCAGCAGCTTAATTGCGGCCCACTCCCAAGAGACCCAGTACTTC
CASSLIAAHSQETQYF
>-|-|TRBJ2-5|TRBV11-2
TGTGCCTATATGAGGGAGTTGGCGGGGCAAGAGACCCAGTACTTC
CAYMRELAGQETQYF
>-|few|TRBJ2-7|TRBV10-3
TGTGCCAGCAGTTGGACAGCCTCCTACGAGCAGTACTTC
CASSWTASYEQYF
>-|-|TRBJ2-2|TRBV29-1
TGCAGTGCTCAAGACGGGGCGAACACCGGGGAGCTGTTTTTT
CSAQDGANTGELFF
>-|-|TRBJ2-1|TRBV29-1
TGCAGCGTGGCAGGCGCAAACAATGAGCAGTTCTTC
CSVAGANNEQFF
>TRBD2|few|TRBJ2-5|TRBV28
TGTGCCAGCAGTTACTCTACTAGCGGTTACCAAGAGACCCAGTACTTC
CASSYSTSGYQETQYF
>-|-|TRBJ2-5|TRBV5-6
TGTGCCAGCAGTAGTACTTACCCCGGGAGTGTTGGAGAGACCCAGTACTTC
CASSSTYPGSVGETQYF
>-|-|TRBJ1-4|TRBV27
TGTCTTGGAAGTCATGGTCGGACCCTATCAGGTGCAACTAATGAAAAACTGTTTTTT
CLGSHGRTLSGATNEKLFF
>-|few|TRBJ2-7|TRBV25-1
TGTGCCAGCAGTTCCGAAGGGGGAATTGCCCGCGAGCAGTACTTC
CASSSEGGIAREQYF
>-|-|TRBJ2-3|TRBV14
TGTGCCAGCAATGAACGGTATTTT
CASNERYF
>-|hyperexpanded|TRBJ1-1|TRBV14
TGTGCCAGCAGCTCCTGGATCCCGACTGAAGCTTTCTTT
CASSSWIPTEAFF
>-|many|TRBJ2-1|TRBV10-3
TGTGCCAGCTGGAGGGTAAACAATGAGCAGTTCTTC
CASWRVNNEQFF
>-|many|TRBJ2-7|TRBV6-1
TGTGCCAGCCTTTCCTTGGCCGGCGAGCAGTACTTC
CASLSLAGEQYF
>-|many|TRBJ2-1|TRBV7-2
TGCGCCAGCAGCCAAGTACCCCGAGACTACAATGAGCAGTTCTTC
CASSQVPRDYNEQFF
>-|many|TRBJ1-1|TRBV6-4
TGTGCCAGCAATCCAAACAGGAGGAACACTGAAGCTTTCTTT
CASNPNRRNTEAFF
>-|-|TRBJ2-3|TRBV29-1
TGCAGCGTTCGGCTATTTGATAGCACAGATACGCAGTATTTT
CSVRLFDSTDTQYF
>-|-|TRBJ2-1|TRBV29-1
TGCAGCGTTGGGCACCTTTACAATGAGCAGTTCTTC
CSVGHLYNEQFF
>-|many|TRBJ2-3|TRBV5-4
TGTGCCAGCAGCCCAGGGACTAGCACAGATACGCAGTATTTT
CASSPGTSTDTQYF
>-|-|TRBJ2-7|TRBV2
TGTGCCAGCAGCTTAGATTGGAGGATTCGCTCCTACGAGCAGTACTTC
CASSLDWRIRSYEQYF
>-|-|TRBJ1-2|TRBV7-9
TGTGCCAGCAGCCCAGACGATAGGGCCTATGGCTACACCTTC
CASSPDDRAYGYTF
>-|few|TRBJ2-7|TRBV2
TGTGCCAGCCTTTTGGCCGGCGAGCAGTACTTC
CASLLAGEQYF
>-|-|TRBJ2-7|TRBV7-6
TGTGCCAGCAGCTTAGATTGGAGGATTCGCTCCTACGAGCAGTACTTC
CASSLDWRIRSYEQYF
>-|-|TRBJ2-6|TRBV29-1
TGCAGCGTTGGAGTATGGGGGGATTCTGGGGCCAACGTCCTGACTTTC
CSVGVWGDSGANVLTF
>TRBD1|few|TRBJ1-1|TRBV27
TGTGCCAGTTCCGCAGGGGGCACTGAAGCTTCCTTT
CASSAGGTEASF
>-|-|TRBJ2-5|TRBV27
TGTGCCAGCAGGGGACTCCTGGAAGAGACCCAGTACTTC
CASRGLLEETQYF
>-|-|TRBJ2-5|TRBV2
TGTGCCAGCATGAGGGAGTTGGCGGGGCAAGAGACCCAGTACTTC
CASMRELAGQETQYF
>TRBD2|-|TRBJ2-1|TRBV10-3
TGTGCCCGCTCCGGGACTAGCGATACCCTCTCCTACAATGAGCAGTTCTTC
CARSGTSDTLSYNEQFF
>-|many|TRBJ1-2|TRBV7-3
TGTGCCAGCGCGTTGGGCTATGGCTACACCTTC
CASALGYGYTF
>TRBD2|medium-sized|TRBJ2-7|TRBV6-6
TGTGCCAGCAGCTGGACTAGCTCCTACGAGCAGTACTTC
CASSWTSSYEQYF
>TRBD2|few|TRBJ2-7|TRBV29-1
TGCAGCGTTGGACTAGCGGGACCGCCCTACGAGCAGTACTTC
CSVGLAGPPYEQYF
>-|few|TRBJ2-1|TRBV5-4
TGTGCCAGCAGTCCCCTCACGGGGGGCGAATCCTACAATGAGCAGTTCTTC
CASSPLTGGESYNEQFF
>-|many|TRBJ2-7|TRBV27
TGTGCCAGCAGTGCGCAAATGGAGCAGTACTTC
CASSAQMEQYF
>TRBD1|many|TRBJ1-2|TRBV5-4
TGTGCCAGCAGCCGACAGGGGGGAATGGGCTACACCTTC
CASSRQGGMGYTF
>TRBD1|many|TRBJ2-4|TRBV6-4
TGTGCCATCAGCACCGGGACAGGGATCCGCGAAAACATTCAGTACTTC
CAISTGTGIRENIQYF
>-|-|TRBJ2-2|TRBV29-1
TGCAGCGTTGGCCTAGTGAACACCGGAGAGCTGTCTTTT
CSVGLVNTGELSF
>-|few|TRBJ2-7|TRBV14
TGTGCCAGCCTTTCCTTGGCCGGCGAGCAGTACTTC
CASLSLAGEQYF